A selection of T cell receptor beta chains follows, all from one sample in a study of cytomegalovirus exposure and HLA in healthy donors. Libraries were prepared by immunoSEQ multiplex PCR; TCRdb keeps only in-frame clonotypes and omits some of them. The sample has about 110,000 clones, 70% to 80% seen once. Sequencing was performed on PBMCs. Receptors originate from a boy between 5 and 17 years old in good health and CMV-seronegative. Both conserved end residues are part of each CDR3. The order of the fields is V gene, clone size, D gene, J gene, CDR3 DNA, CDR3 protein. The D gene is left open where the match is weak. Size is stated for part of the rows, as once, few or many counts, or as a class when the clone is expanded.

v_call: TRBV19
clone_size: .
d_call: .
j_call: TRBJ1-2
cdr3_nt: TGTGCCAGTAGTATTGGCCTCCTACGGCAGGTCGGCTACACCTTC
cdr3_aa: CASSIGLLRQVGYTF

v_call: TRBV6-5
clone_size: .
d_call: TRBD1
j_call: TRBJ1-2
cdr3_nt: TGTGCCAGCAGCAGGACAGGGGGAGGCTATGGCTACACCTTC
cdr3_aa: CASSRTGGGYGYTF

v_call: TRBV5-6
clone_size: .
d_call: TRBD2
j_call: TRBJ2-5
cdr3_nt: TGTGCCAGCAGCACTCCGGGAGGGCCGAGAGAGACCCAGTACTTC
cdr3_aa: CASSTPGGPRETQYF

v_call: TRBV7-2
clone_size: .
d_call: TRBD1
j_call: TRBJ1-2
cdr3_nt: TGTGCCAGCAGCTCCGACAGGGTCACCTATGGCTACACCTTC
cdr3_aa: CASSSDRVTYGYTF

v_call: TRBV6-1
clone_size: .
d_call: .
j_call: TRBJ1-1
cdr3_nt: TGTGCCAGCAGTGAAGTCAGTTACATGAACACTGAAGCTTTCTTT
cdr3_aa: CASSEVSYMNTEAFF

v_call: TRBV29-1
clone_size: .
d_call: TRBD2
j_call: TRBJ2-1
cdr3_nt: TGCAGCGTTGAATATAGCGGGAGGTCTTACAATGAGCAGTTCTTC
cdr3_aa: CSVEYSGRSYNEQFF

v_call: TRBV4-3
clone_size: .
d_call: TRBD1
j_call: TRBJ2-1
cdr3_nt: TGCGCCAGCAGCCAGAGACAGGGGTCTTCCTACAATGAGCAGTTCTTC
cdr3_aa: CASSQRQGSSYNEQFF

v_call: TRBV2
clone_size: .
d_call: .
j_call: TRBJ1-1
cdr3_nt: TGTGCCATCCCTCGGGGGGGGACTCACACTGAAGCTTTCTTT
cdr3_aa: CAIPRGGTHTEAFF

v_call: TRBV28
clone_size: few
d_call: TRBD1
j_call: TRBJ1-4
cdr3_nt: TGTGCCAGCAGTCCATCAGGGACAGGGGGCGTTGAAAAACTGTTTTTT
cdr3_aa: CASSPSGTGGVEKLFF

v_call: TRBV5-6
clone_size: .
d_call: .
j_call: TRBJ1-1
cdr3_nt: TGTGCCAGCAGCTTCGGACAGTTGAACACTGAAGCTTTCTTT
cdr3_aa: CASSFGQLNTEAFF

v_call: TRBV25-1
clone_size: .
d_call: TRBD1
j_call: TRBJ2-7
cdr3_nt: TGTGCCAGCAGTGGACAGGGGCGCTCCTACGAGCAGTACTTC
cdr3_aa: CASSGQGRSYEQYF

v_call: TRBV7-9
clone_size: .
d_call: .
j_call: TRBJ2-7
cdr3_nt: TGTGCCAGCAGCTTAGCAGGGGTCCACGAGCAGTACTTC
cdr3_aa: CASSLAGVHEQYF

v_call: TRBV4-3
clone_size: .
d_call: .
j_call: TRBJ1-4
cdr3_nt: TGCGCCAGCAGCCAAGATAGGGCGGGCGAGATCGGAAAACTGTTTTTT
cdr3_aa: CASSQDRAGEIGKLFF

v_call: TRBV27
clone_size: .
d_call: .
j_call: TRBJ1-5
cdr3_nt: TGTGCCAGCAGTTTACAGGGCAATCAGCCCCAGCATTTT
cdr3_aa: CASSLQGNQPQHF

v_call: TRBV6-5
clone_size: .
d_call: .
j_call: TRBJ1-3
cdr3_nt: TGTGCCAGCATTCGGGTTGGGAGCTCTGGAAACACCATATATTTT
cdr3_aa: CASIRVGSSGNTIYF

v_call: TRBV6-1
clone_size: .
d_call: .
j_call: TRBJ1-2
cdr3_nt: TGTGCCAGCAGTGAATCAGGGGTCGGCTACACCTTC
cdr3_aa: CASSESGVGYTF

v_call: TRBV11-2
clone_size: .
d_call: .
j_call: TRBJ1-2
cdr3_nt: TGTGCCAGCAGCGGAGTGGTACGAATCGACTATGGCTACACCTTC
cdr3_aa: CASSGVVRIDYGYTF

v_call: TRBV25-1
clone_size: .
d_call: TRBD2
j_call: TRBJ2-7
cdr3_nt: TGTGCCAGCATTCCCGGGACTAGAAAGGGTAAGCAGTACTTC
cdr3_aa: CASIPGTRKGKQYF

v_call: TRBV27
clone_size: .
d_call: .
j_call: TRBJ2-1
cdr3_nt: TGTGCCAGCAGTCGAGGGGACTTTGGTGAGCAGTTCTTC
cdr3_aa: CASSRGDFGEQFF

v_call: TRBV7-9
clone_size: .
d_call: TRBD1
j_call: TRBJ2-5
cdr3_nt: TGTGCCAGCAGCTCCTCGGCGGGACAGGGTGGACAAGAGACCCAGTACTTC
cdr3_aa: CASSSSAGQGGQETQYF

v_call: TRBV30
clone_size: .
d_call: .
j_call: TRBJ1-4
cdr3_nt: TGTGCCTGGAGTGCCGGGACAAAAAATGAAAAACTGTTTTTT
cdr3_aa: CAWSAGTKNEKLFF

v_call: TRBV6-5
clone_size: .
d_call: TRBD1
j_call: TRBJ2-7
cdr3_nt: TGTGCCAGCAGAGTACGGGACAGCGCTTCCTACGAGCAGTACTTC
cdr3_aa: CASRVRDSASYEQYF

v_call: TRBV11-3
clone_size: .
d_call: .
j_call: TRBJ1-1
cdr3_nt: TGTGCCAGCAGTTCTGGCAGGGTAGAGGCTGAAGCTTTCTTT
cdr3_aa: CASSSGRVEAEAFF

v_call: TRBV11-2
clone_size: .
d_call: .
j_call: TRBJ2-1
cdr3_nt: TGTGCCAGCAGCTTCGGCGGGGACTTGAATGAGCAGTTCTTC
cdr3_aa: CASSFGGDLNEQFF

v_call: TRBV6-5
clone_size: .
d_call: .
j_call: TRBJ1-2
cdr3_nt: TGTGCCATCCGCCCGGGACAAGCCAGGAACTATGGCTACACCTTC
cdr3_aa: CAIRPGQARNYGYTF

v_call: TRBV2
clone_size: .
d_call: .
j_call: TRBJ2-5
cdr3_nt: TGTGCCAGCAGTGTATCGGGGTTCCAAGAGACCCAGTACTTC
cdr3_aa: CASSVSGFQETQYF